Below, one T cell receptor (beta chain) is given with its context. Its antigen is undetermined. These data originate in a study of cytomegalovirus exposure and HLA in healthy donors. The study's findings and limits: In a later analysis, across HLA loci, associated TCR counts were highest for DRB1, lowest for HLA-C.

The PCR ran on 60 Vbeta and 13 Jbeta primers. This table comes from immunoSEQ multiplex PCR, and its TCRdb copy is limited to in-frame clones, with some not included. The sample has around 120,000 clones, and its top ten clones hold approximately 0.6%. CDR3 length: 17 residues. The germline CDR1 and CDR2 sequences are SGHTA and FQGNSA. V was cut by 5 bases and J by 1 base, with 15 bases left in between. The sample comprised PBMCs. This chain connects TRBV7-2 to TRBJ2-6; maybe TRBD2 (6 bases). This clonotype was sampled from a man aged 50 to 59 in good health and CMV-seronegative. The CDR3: CASSPRGGVSGANVLTF. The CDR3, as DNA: TGTGCCAGCAGCCCCCGAGGAGGGGTTTCTGGGGCCAACGTCCTGACTTTC. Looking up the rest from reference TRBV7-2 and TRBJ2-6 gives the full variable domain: GAGVSQSPSNKVTEKGKDVELRCDPISGHTALYWYRQSLGQGLEFLIYFQGNSAPDKSGLPSDRFSAERTGGSVSTLTIQRTQQEDSAVYLCASSPRGGVSGANVLTFGAGSRLTVL.